A single T cell receptor (beta chain) is shown here with its context. Its antigen is unknown. Samples held 1-10 million cryopreserved PBMC before DNA extraction. The sample comes from a study of long-term antiretroviral therapy in people with HIV. Study details: Initial samples were collected about a decade before the 2015 immediate-ART recommendation. Study-wide findings and caveats: Records did not include ART adherence, viral resistance or therapy changes. Although diversity increased after ART, it remained lower than in transplant donor controls.

At survey level, the immunoSEQ assay was run in its v3.0 version. This table comes from immunoSEQ multiplex PCR, and its TCRdb copy is limited to in-frame clones, with some not included. In the table there are tens of thousands of clones, about 83% of which are singletons. The sequences come from unsorted PBMCs, collected 0.4 years before starting antiretroviral therapy. This receptor was taken from a man between 18 and 29 years old with HIV.

The CDR3 nucleotides read TGTGCCAGCAGTTACTCGGGGGGATCCACTGAAGCTTTCTTT. Translated, it gives CASSYSGGSTEAFF. The rearrangement links TRBV6-5 to TRBJ1-1, with D possibly matching TRBD1 (5 bases). CDR3 length: 14 residues. Germline-derived CDR1 and CDR2 are MNHEY and SVGAGI. The V end was cut by 0 bases, the J end by 4 bases, with 9 bases between.